This passage covers 2 T cell receptor beta chains from one sample sequenced in a study of T cell responses to AZD1222 COVID-19 vaccine. The protocol was immunoSEQ multiplex PCR, while the TCRdb copy is restricted to in-frame clones and leaves out a portion. The table includes about 130,000 clones, around 90% detected once. The sample here was peripheral blood, taken 28 days after the second AZD1222 dose. The receptors were sampled from an adult who received the AZD1222 COVID-19 vaccine.

CDR3 bases: TGTGCCAGCAGTAGGGGGGGGGACACTGAAGCTTTCTTT. This encodes CASSRGGDTEAFF. This chain connects TRBV6-4 to TRBJ1-1, with D perhaps matching TRBD1 (6 bases). The CDR3 runs 13 residues. The V gene lost 5 bases and the J gene lost 3 bases, with 10 bases spanning the gap. Germline V gives CDR1 MRHNA, CDR2 SNTAGT.

The chain is built from TRBV6-5 and TRBJ1-5; D is unresolved. Germline assignment: CDR1 MNHEY and CDR2 SVGAGI. V was pared by 8 bases and J by 6 bases, with 8 bases between. CDR3 length: 11 residues. CDR3 region: CASGWSQPQHF. CDR3 in DNA: TGTGCCAGCGGGTGGAGTCAGCCCCAGCATTTT.